This T cell receptor beta chain was retrieved from a study of molecular identifiers for immune sequencing clone quantification (dated by TCRdb to the late 2010s). A note on the overall study: For a replicate experiment, the RNA from either 20,000 or 100,000 naive CD8 T cells was divided into five aliquots, and four of those aliquots went on to sequencing. This methods study used CD8 T cells to benchmark TCR RNA copy counting and molecular-identifier clustering-based TCR repertoire sequencing (MIDCIRS).

Libraries of naive CD8 T cells were built from anywhere between roughly 18,000 and 1,000,000 sorted cells, with 10%, 30% or 50% of the purified RNA used. On a BD FACSAria II, naive CD8 T cells were FACS-sorted as CD8+CD4-CCR7+CD45RA+ and collected into RLT Plus buffer. Detection sensitivity was tested by spiking Jurkat RNA equal to some 11 TCR copies' worth into samples containing roughly 17,000-1,100,000 naive CD8 T cells. Enrichment of CD8 T cells was performed with RosetteSep CD8+ T Cell Enrichment Cocktail and Ficoll-Paque, after which ACK red cell lysis was carried out. Study-level results and caveats: Modeling estimated 2.5 to 3.5 recovered TCR RNA copies per cell, compared with about ten by digital PCR, which implies around 30% capture efficiency. In CMV-specific effector cells, over 98% of molecules were held by clones above 20 RNA copies, whereas under 1% of molecules were held by such clones in naive cells. A single cell's worth of spiked-in Jurkat TCR RNA was reported detectable even among under 1.1 million naive CD8 T cells. The naive libraries included spiked-in Jurkat TCR RNA (10 copies' worth), and this Jurkat TCR RNA is not part of the donor repertoire. Without barcode sub-clustering, chimeric consensus sequences inflated TCR diversity; chimeras reached as high as 47%. Identical TCR molecules sharing a barcode could cause highly expanded clone sizes to be underestimated.

Libraries were made using PCR. The instrument given in TCRdb is Illumina HiSeq 4000. Bulk TCR libraries were prepared as previously described, using TCR primers listed in Table S5. The Qiagen AllPrep DNA/RNA kit was used to purify total RNA. Before any analysis, reads coming from multiple sequencing runs of the same library were combined into one pool. In the paper's pipeline: Reads were retained only if an exact TCR constant sequence was present, and the retained reads were trimmed to 150 nt and grouped according to their 12-nt molecular barcodes. Reads within each barcode group were sub-clustered using a 15% Levenshtein threshold, and quality-weighted consensus sequences were constructed for each RNA molecule. Non-functional sequences were discarded, and so were lower-count sequences lying one edit away from another sequence. Barcode sub-clusters with fewer than 20% of the maximum read count were removed, based on fitting two negative binomial distributions. TCRdb took the public reads, trimmed them with fastp at Q25, ran MiXCR for clone calling and kept in-frame beta chains. Each entry merges the rows of one CDR3 protein and shows their most common DNA and genes. TCRdb, rather than the study authors, made the V and J calls. The table for this sample lists 490,000 or so distinct CDR3 sequences; about 21% of them were counted only once. The top ten hold approximately 0.84% of the sample.

CDR1 SGHVS and CDR2 FNYEAQ are derived from the germline V gene. There are 19 amino acids in the CDR3, from cysteine to phenylalanine inclusive. The kept DNA is CDR3 alone, 57 bases in frame from the first base. V trim: 2 bases; J trim: 6 bases; unmatched bases: 18. This clonotype was observed many times. Its antigen remains unidentified. Per-base quality was not reported, and no clone a single base away is much larger than it. The receptor's source is a human donor in good health. Some libraries in this study had Jurkat cell RNA spiked in. Sequenced: naive CD8+ T cells from blood, with Jurkat cell RNA spiked in. The intended sense of this specimen's cell subset or site label: FACS-sorted CD8+CD4-CCR7+CD45RA+ naive T cells. The rearranged segments are TRBV7-6 and TRBJ2-5; a stretch of 10 junction bases matches TRBD2. The nucleotide sequence is given as TGTGCCAGCAGCTTAACAAGCGGGAGGGTGCCGGTTTTAGTGAAGACCCAGTACTTC. The resulting protein is CASSLTSGRVPVLVKTQYF.